The rows below give T cell receptor beta chains drawn from one sample of a study of identical twins. A single record per CDR3 protein comes from TCRdb applying MiXCR to the 5' RACE reads. The sample yields under 350,000 distinct CDR3 sequences, around 9.7% seen once. Separately, the same data were catalogued under a study of yellow fever vaccine responses in identical twins.

Sequences were obtained from CD8+ T cells sorted from blood. The receptors stem from a woman younger than 30 in good health. CDR3s include the opening cysteine and the closing phenylalanine or tryptophan. The order of the fields is V gene, CDR3 length, J gene, clone size, D gene, CDR3 DNA, CDR3 protein. A D gene is named only where the DNA matches it firmly. Clone size, where shown, is once, few, many, or a class for clones that have expanded.

>TRBV6-5|15|TRBJ1-5|NA|TRBD1
TGTGCCAGCAGTTCCGGACAGGGGGTCTCATTTCCCCAGCATTTT
CASSSGQGVSFPQHF
>TRBV10-2|16|TRBJ2-2|many|TRBD1
TGCGCCAGCAGTGATTACAGGGGGAGTATCACCGGGGAGCTGTTTTTT
CASSDYRGSITGELFF
>TRBV7-9|15|TRBJ2-2|few|NA
TGTGCCAGCAGCCAAGGGAGAACGAACACCGGGGAGCTGTTTTTT
CASSQGRTNTGELFF
>TRBV11-1|19|TRBJ2-3|few|TRBD2
TGTGCCAGCACCTCTTCCCCAGAGCGGGGGACCTCGAGCACAGATACGCAGTATTTT
CASTSSPERGTSSTDTQYF
>TRBV10-2|16|TRBJ2-3|few|NA
TGCGCCAGCAGTGGCCTTGGGCATCGCCTAACAGATACGCAGTATTTT
CASSGLGHRLTDTQYF
>TRBV7-9|15|TRBJ2-7|many|NA
TGTGCCAGCAGCATAATGGAGGCAGGGACGTACGAGCAGTACTTC
CASSIMEAGTYEQYF
>TRBV28|13|TRBJ2-7|few|TRBD2
TGTGCCAGCAGTTTCCGGGACTATGGTGAGCAGTACTTC
CASSFRDYGEQYF
>TRBV4-1|18|TRBJ2-5|NA|TRBD2
TGCGCCAGCAGCCAAGAGAGGACTGCGGGAGGGCCGTTCCAGACCCAGTACTTC
CASSQERTAGGPFQTQYF
>TRBV20-1|15|TRBJ2-5|few|NA
TGCAGTGCTAGAGATAGGGAAGAGTACCAAGAGACCCAGTACTTC
CSARDREEYQETQYF
>TRBV7-9|16|TRBJ1-1|many|TRBD1
TGTGCCAGCAGCCCAGTGGGGACAGGGGCGAACACTGAAGCTTTCTTT
CASSPVGTGANTEAFF
>TRBV2|15|TRBJ2-7|few|TRBD1
TGTGCCAGCAGTGAAACCGACAGGGGAAGGGTCGAGCAGTACTTC
CASSETDRGRVEQYF
>TRBV19|16|TRBJ2-1|NA|NA
TGTGCCAGTAGTATCGATGGACTGCTCTCCTACAATGAGCAGTTCTTC
CASSIDGLLSYNEQFF
>TRBV5-1|13|TRBJ2-7|many|NA
TGCGCCAGCAGCTTGGATAAGGGATTCGAGCAGTACTTC
CASSLDKGFEQYF
>TRBV12-3/TRBV12-4|18|TRBJ2-1|few|TRBD2
TGTGCCAGCAGTTTAGAGGCTGTAGCGGGGGGCTCCTACAATGAGCAGTTCTTC
CASSLEAVAGGSYNEQFF
>TRBV18|17|TRBJ2-2|NA|TRBD1
TGTGCCAGCTCGCCCTTCGGGACAGGGCCACAAACCGGGGAGCTGTTTTTT
CASSPFGTGPQTGELFF
>TRBV9|14|TRBJ2-7|NA|NA
TGTGCCAGCAGCGTAGGAGGCAGGGTGGGAGAGCAGTACTTC
CASSVGGRVGEQYF
>TRBV6-6|13|TRBJ1-5|NA|NA
TGTGCCAGCAGTTTCTTTCTTTCGGAGCCCCAGCATTTT
CASSFFLSEPQHF
>TRBV6-2/TRBV6-3|15|TRBJ2-5|many|NA
TGTGCCAGCAGCCCCGGGACGGCGAGCATGTGGACCCAGTACTTC
CASSPGTASMWTQYF
>TRBV12-5|14|TRBJ1-5|NA|NA
TGTGCTAGTGGTTTGGTCTCAGGGATGCAGCCCCAGCATTTT
CASGLVSGMQPQHF
>TRBV9|15|TRBJ2-5|many|NA
TGTGCCAGCAGCGTAGACGGACAGCCCCAAGAGACCCAGTACTTC
CASSVDGQPQETQYF
>TRBV6-5|16|TRBJ2-5|many|TRBD1
TGTGCCAGCAGTTACTCGGGACAGGGGATCCAAGAGACCCAGTACTTC
CASSYSGQGIQETQYF
>TRBV29-1|15|TRBJ2-3|NA|NA
TGCAGCGTTGACGGGGGACAGTTGGGTACAGATACGCAGTATTTT
CSVDGGQLGTDTQYF
>TRBV7-9|14|TRBJ2-7|many|NA
TGTGCCAGCATGGGGACGGCCTTACCCTACGAGCAGTACTTC
CASMGTALPYEQYF
>TRBV12-3/TRBV12-4|14|TRBJ2-7|NA|TRBD2
TGTGCCAGCAGTTTAGCTAGCGGGAGAGGCGAGCAGTACTTC
CASSLASGRGEQYF
>TRBV29-1|14|TRBJ2-1|many|NA
TGCGGCTGTTCTAGAGGGCCGACCCACAATGAGCAGTTCTTC
CGCSRGPTHNEQFF
>TRBV9|15|TRBJ2-3|few|TRBD2
TGTGCCAGCAGCGAATCGGGAGGCTGGGCAGATACGCAGTATTTT
CASSESGGWADTQYF
>TRBV29-1|12|TRBJ1-1|NA|NA
TGCAGCGTTGAGGCGTTGAACACTGAAGCTTTCTTT
CSVEALNTEAFF
>TRBV20-1|13|TRBJ2-7|NA|NA
TGCAGTGCTAGACCGACAGTCTCCTACGAGCAGTACTTC
CSARPTVSYEQYF
>TRBV6-2/TRBV6-3|16|TRBJ2-1|few|NA
TGTGCCAGCAGTTACGCGGTTGAAGGATGGATGGTAGAGCAGTTCTTC
CASSYAVEGWMVEQFF
>TRBV20-1|14|TRBJ2-4|few|TRBD2
TGCAGTGCAAGGACTAGCGGGGTCCAAAACATTCAGTACTTC
CSARTSGVQNIQYF
>TRBV7-9|12|TRBJ2-5|many|NA
TGTGCCAGCAGCTTCCACCAAGAGACCCAGTACTTC
CASSFHQETQYF
>TRBV13|15|TRBJ2-2|NA|NA
TGTGCCAGCAGCACCCGGGACCCAAACACCGGGGAGCTGTTTTTT
CASSTRDPNTGELFF
>TRBV10-1|15|TRBJ2-1|few|TRBD2
TGCGCCAGCAGTTCGGGACTAGCGGGAGAGAATGAGCAGTTCTTC
CASSSGLAGENEQFF
>TRBV5-6|12|TRBJ2-5|NA|NA
TGTGCCAGCAGCTTGATTATGGAGACCCAGTACTTC
CASSLIMETQYF
>TRBV6-5|13|TRBJ2-1|many|NA
TGTGCCAGCAGTTGGGCCGATAGTAATGAGCAGTTCTTC
CASSWADSNEQFF
>TRBV20-1|15|TRBJ2-1|few|TRBD2
TGCAGTGCTAGAGCACTAGCGGGAGTAGACAATGAGCAGTTCTTC
CSARALAGVDNEQFF
>TRBV13|15|TRBJ2-1|NA|TRBD2
TGTGCCAGTGCGCAAAGACTAGCGGGCAACAATGAGCAGTTCTTC
CASAQRLAGNNEQFF
>TRBV20-1|16|TRBJ1-5|many|TRBD1
TGCAGTGCTAGAGATTGGGGACAGGATAGCAATCAGCCCCAGCATTTT
CSARDWGQDSNQPQHF
>TRBV5-1|13|TRBJ2-7|NA|NA
TGCGCCAGCATGGACAGTAGCTCCTACGAGCAGTACTTC
CASMDSSSYEQYF
>TRBV30|14|TRBJ2-3|NA|NA
TGTGCCTGGAGTGCACTAGACTACACAGATACGCAGTATTTT
CAWSALDYTDTQYF
>TRBV6-2/TRBV6-3|14|TRBJ2-7|few|NA
TGTGCCAGCCGTACCAGGCGGGGAGAATGGGAGCAGTACTTC
CASRTRRGEWEQYF
>TRBV18|16|TRBJ2-3|NA|TRBD1
TGTGCCAGCTCACCGAGACCGGGACAGGGCACAGATACGCAGTATTTT
CASSPRPGQGTDTQYF
>TRBV27|14|TRBJ2-3|many|NA
TGTGCCAGCAGTTTCGACGGGAGCACAGATACGCAGTATTTT
CASSFDGSTDTQYF
>TRBV20-1|16|TRBJ1-2|many|NA
TGCAGTGCTAGAGATGGTCGAGCAGGGGACCACTATGGCTACACCTTC
CSARDGRAGDHYGYTF
>TRBV7-9|17|TRBJ2-1|few|TRBD1
TGTGCCAGCAGCCCTAAAGGGGGGACAGGGTCCTACAATGAGCAGTTCTTC
CASSPKGGTGSYNEQFF
>TRBV7-2|11|TRBJ1-2|NA|NA
TGTGCCAGCAGCTTATTTGGGGACTACACCTTC
CASSLFGDYTF
>TRBV6-5|16|TRBJ2-1|many|TRBD2
TGTGCCAGCAGTTACCTAGCGGGGGGGGACTACAATGAGCAGTTCTTC
CASSYLAGGDYNEQFF
>TRBV29-1|11|TRBJ1-1|many|NA
TGCAGCGTTAAAGATACGGGGAAAGCTTTCTTT
CSVKDTGKAFF
>TRBV11-2|13|TRBJ2-1|many|NA
TGTGCCAGCAGCTCGTCCGCTAGAAATGAGCAGTTCTTC
CASSSSARNEQFF
>TRBV7-9|15|TRBJ2-3|NA|NA
TGTGCCAGCCCAAGTCTCCAGGGAGTAACAGATACGCAGTATTTT
CASPSLQGVTDTQYF
>TRBV12-3/TRBV12-4|13|TRBJ2-7|NA|NA
TGTGTCAGCAGTTTCACAGGATACTACGAGCAGTACTTC
CVSSFTGYYEQYF
>TRBV10-3|13|TRBJ2-7|many|NA
TGTGCCATCAGTGAATCGACCGTTTACGAGCAGTACTTC
CAISESTVYEQYF
>TRBV27|14|TRBJ2-5|many|NA
TGTGCCAGCAAAAGGGAGTTGTACCAAGAGACCCAGTACTTC
CASKRELYQETQYF
>TRBV7-2|16|TRBJ2-5|few|TRBD2
TGTGCCAGCAGCTTAGTTACAGCGGGGGGGATAGAGACCCAGTACTTC
CASSLVTAGGIETQYF
>TRBV29-1|13|TRBJ2-5|few|NA
TGCAGCGTTGACGGCAGGTTTCAGGAGACCCAGTACTTC
CSVDGRFQETQYF
>TRBV7-9|14|TRBJ2-7|few|TRBD2
TGTGCCAGCAGCTCCCCGGGAGGGTCTTACGAGCAGTACTTC
CASSSPGGSYEQYF
>TRBV3-1|14|TRBJ1-1|few|TRBD1
TGTGCCAGCAGCCCAAGACAGGGAGTCACTGAAGCTTTCTTT
CASSPRQGVTEAFF
>TRBV27|14|TRBJ2-2|few|NA
TGTGCCAGCAGTTATGGTCCCGACACCGGGGAGCTGTTTTTT
CASSYGPDTGELFF